The 32 T cell receptor beta chains given below trace back to one sample, sequenced in a study of shared clonotypes between healthy human individuals. Some clones are missing from TCRdb's copy, which holds only in-frame ones; the method was immunoSEQ multiplex PCR. The sample records 2 million to 2.5 million clones, just under 95% being singletons. The sequencing input was naive CD4+ T cells from PBMCs. Sample subset: CD45RA+ positively selected. These receptors were collected from a man aged 18 to 35 in good health. Some clones in this sample may be carry-over from other donors' samples.

The rearrangement joins TRBV28 to TRBJ1-3; D might be TRBD1 (5 bases). The CDR3 is 16 amino acids. Germline CDR1 MDHEN, CDR2 SYDVKM. Trimming removed 3 bases at V and 0 bases at J, with 12 bases between. CDR3: CASSLGDGHSGNTIYF. CDR3 bases: TGTGCCAGCAGTTTGGGGGACGGACACTCTGGAAACACCATATATTTT.

The chain couples TRBV6-7 to TRBJ2-7; 9 positions match TRBD2. TRBV6-7 counts as an open reading frame of uncertain function. Germline trimming cut 0 bases from V and 7 bases from J; bases unmatched to any gene: 7. This CDR3 has 15 amino acids. The CDR3 region has the DNA TGTGCCAGCAGTTACTCGAGTAGCGGGAGAGGAGAGCAGTACTTC. Residues: CASSYSSSGRGEQYF.

This chain joins TRBV18 and TRBJ2-7; no reliable D call. CDR3 length: 13 residues. V was cut by 3 bases and J by 2 bases, with 8 bases left in between. CDR1 KGHSH and CDR2 LQKENI come from the germline V gene. As DNA, the CDR3 is TGTGCCAGCTCACCTGGCTTCGCCTACGAGCAGTACTTC. Protein: CASSPGFAYEQYF.

Comments on this clone: This same CDR3 is encoded by further DNA sequences in the sample. The chain combines TRBV30 with TRBJ2-7; 11 bases fit TRBD2. This CDR3 has 19 amino acids. V trimming: 0 bases; J trimming: 2 bases; junction bases outside the gene matches: 15. The germline V gene has CDR1 GTSNPN and CDR2 SVGIG (reference sequence). The CDR3 protein is CAWSVNRSPSGRLAYEQYF. The CDR3 DNA reads TGTGCCTGGAGTGTAAATAGGTCGCCTAGCGGGAGGTTAGCCTACGAGCAGTACTTC.

The chain uses TRBV30 and TRBJ2-5, with 10 bases matching TRBD2. The CDR3 covers 20 residues. The V and J ends lost 2 bases and 2 bases, in that order; junction bases with no gene match: 20. Germline assignment: CDR1 GTSNPN and CDR2 SVGIG (reference sequence). CDR3 residues: CAWSPLSYRTSGDKQETQYF. CDR3 coding DNA: TGTGCCTGGAGTCCACTTTCATATAGGACTAGCGGTGATAAACAAGAGACCCAGTACTTC.

This rearrangement joins TRBV28 to TRBJ1-5; unclear D gene. V was shortened by 9 bases and J by 0 bases, with 9 bases between the two germline ends. The CDR3 has 13 residues. Germline V gene data show CDR1 as MDHEN and CDR2 as SYDVKM. The chain's CDR3 is CASGTYSNQPQHF. The CDR3 DNA follows: TGTGCCAGTGGCACCTATAGCAATCAGCCCCAGCATTTT.

Of note for this clone: Other DNA sequences in the same sample also yield this CDR3. This chain links TRBV28 with TRBJ1-4; D is ambiguous. Germline assignment: CDR1 MDHEN and CDR2 SYDVKM. Deletions cut 3 bases from V and 2 bases from J, with 4 bases between. The CDR3 is made up of 13 amino acids. CDR3 DNA sequence: TGTGCCAGCAGTTTCTCGACTAATGAAAAACTGTTTTTT. It codes for CASSFSTNEKLFF.

The count of this clone is one. This rearrangement joins TRBV19 to TRBJ2-3, with 10 bases aligning to TRBD2. CDR3 length equals 18 residues. V was pared by 4 bases and J by 0 bases, with 10 bases of the junction left unmatched. The germline CDR1 and CDR2 sequences are LNHDA and SQIVND (reference sequence). The CDR3 protein is CASSTDRAGGPSTDTQYF. The CDR3 bases are TGTGCCAGTAGTACCGACCGAGCGGGAGGGCCTAGCACAGATACGCAGTATTTT.

This chain connects TRBV27 to TRBJ2-6; D remains ambiguous. The CDR3 length is 14 residues. The germline CDR1 and CDR2 sequences are MNHEY and SMNVEV (reference sequence). V shed 6 bases and J shed 2 bases, with 8 bases lying between them. As DNA, the CDR3 is TGTGCCAGCAGAGCTACGACTGGGGCCAACGTCCTGACTTTC. The encoded protein is CASRATTGANVLTF.

CDR3 in amino acids: CASSWGPTGTEAFF. As DNA, the CDR3 is TGCGCCAGCAGCTGGGGGCCTACGGGCACTGAAGCTTTCTTT. The chain recombines TRBV5-1 with TRBJ1-1; D possibly corresponds to TRBD1 (6 bases). Germline V CDR1 and CDR2: SGHRS, YFSETQ. Trimming took off 3 bases at V and 4 bases at J, with 13 bases between the two ends. The length of the CDR3 is 14 residues.

The genes are TRBV15 and TRBJ2-1; TRBD1 or TRBD2 may be the D gene (6 bases each). Between the trimmed V and J ends, which lost 2 bases and 7 bases, there was a span of 24 bases. Germline CDR1 LNHNV, CDR2 YYDKDF (reference sequence). CDR3 size: 18 residues. The CDR3 coding sequence is TGTGCCACCAGCAGACCCCCAACCGCGGGACACTACCTTAATGAGCAGTTCTTC. The encoded protein is CATSRPPTAGHYLNEQFF.

J is TRBJ1-3 and V is TRBV6-6; D not certain. This CDR3 is 15 amino acids long. CDR1 and CDR2 from the germline V gene are MNHNY and SVGAGI (reference sequence). V lost 5 bases and J lost 4, with 15 bases in between. The DNA for the CDR3 is TGTGCCAGCAGTAGAATTTACAGTGGCGGAAACACCATATATTTT. Translation gives CASSRIYSGGNTIYF.

On this clone: This sample includes further DNA sequences coding for the same CDR3. The chain is built from TRBV6-6 and TRBJ2-1, with no clear D. Germline V lookup: CDR1 MNHNY, CDR2 SVGAGI (reference sequence). Trimming took 2 bases from V and 4 from J, leaving 6 bases between them. The CDR3 extends over 13 amino acids. The CDR3 coding sequence is TGTGCCAGCAGTTACACCTCGTACAATGAGCAGTTCTTC. Translated: CASSYTSYNEQFF.

The rearrangement links TRBV5-8 to TRBJ2-7; D is possibly TRBD1 or TRBD2 (5 bases each). Trimming took 0 bases from V and 2 from J, leaving 15 bases between them. The CDR3 runs 16 residues. CDR1 is SGHTS, CDR2 YDEGEE, per germline. The CDR3 region is CASSLGTGRPPYEQYF. The CDR3 DNA is TGTGCCAGCAGCTTGGGGACGGGGCGGCCCCCCTACGAGCAGTACTTC.

This clone was counted between two and nine times. The chain combines TRBV12-5 with TRBJ2-1, with D possibly TRBD2 on 5 matching bases. Looked up from germline, CDR1 is LGHNT and CDR2 is FRNRAP. Trimming left V 0 bases short and J 8 bases short, with 14 bases between. The CDR3 is 15 residues long. This CDR3 reads CASGLVSGIWHEQFF. The CDR3 DNA follows: TGTGCTAGTGGTTTGGTATCCGGGATATGGCATGAGCAGTTCTTC.

The genes are TRBV28 and TRBJ1-5, with a tentative D call TRBD1 (5 bases). CDR1 is MDHEN, CDR2 SYDVKM, per germline. This CDR3 contains 14 residues. Deletions cut 3 bases from V and 4 bases from J, with 10 bases between. The CDR3 DNA is TGTGCCAGCAGTTTGGGGCAGCGTAATCAGCCCCAGCATTTT. It specifies CASSLGQRNQPQHF.

This sequence joins TRBV20-1 and TRBJ2-1; D is perhaps TRBD2 (5 bases). In germline, CDR1 is DFQATT, CDR2 SNEGSKA (reference sequence). The CDR3 runs to 11 residues. Trimming removed 7 bases at V and 10 bases at J, with 14 bases between. The CDR3 nucleotides are TGCAGTGTCCCGCTGACTACCGAGCAGTTCTTC. Translating gives CSVPLTTEQFF.

The chain carries TRBV4-1 and TRBJ2-3; the D is unclear. Germline values: CDR1 MGHRA, CDR2 YSYEKL. The CDR3 length is 15 residues. The V end was cut by 7 bases, the J end by 0 bases, with 14 bases between. The CDR3 reads CASKWGWYSTDTQYF. The CDR3, as DNA: TGCGCCAGCAAGTGGGGATGGTATAGCACAGATACGCAGTATTTT.

The chain couples TRBV5-1 to TRBJ1-2, with 7 bases fitting TRBD1. The CDR3 covers 17 residues. Germline lookup yields CDR1 SGHRS and CDR2 YFSETQ. The ends lost 0 bases at V and 2 bases at J; junction bases unmatched: 10. CDR3 sequence reads: CASSLAGRGTFNYGYTF. CDR3 nucleotide sequence: TGCGCCAGCAGCTTGGCCGGCAGGGGGACCTTCAACTATGGCTACACCTTC.

The DNA for the CDR3 is TGTGCCAGCAGTAAGAATGAAAAACTGTTTTTT. It yields the protein CASSKNEKLFF. V is TRBV27 and J is TRBJ1-4, with D uncertain. This CDR3 spans 11 amino acids. The V end lost 5 bases, the J end lost 5 bases, and 3 bases lay between the germline ends. Germline-derived CDR1 and CDR2 are MNHEY and SMNVEV (reference sequence).

This chain connects TRBV19 to TRBJ2-1, with TRBD2 matching over 8 bases. The CDR3 is made up of 15 amino acids. The J segment lost 4 bases and the V segment lost 5 bases, leaving 7 bases of the junction unmatched. Germline V CDR1 and CDR2: LNHDA, SQIVND (reference sequence). This CDR3 reads CASSGEVAGYNEQFF. The CDR3 nucleotides are TGTGCCAGTAGTGGTGAAGTAGCGGGATACAATGAGCAGTTCTTC.

The chain has TRBV4-3 and TRBJ1-2, with a tentative D call TRBD1 (5 bases). The length of the CDR3 is 17 residues. From germline, CDR1 is LGHNA and CDR2 YSLEER. Trimming stripped 0 bases from V and 4 bases from J, with 18 bases between. The chain's CDR3 is CASSQDLGGRGSYGYTF. For the CDR3, the DNA is TGCGCCAGCAGCCAAGATCTCGGAGGGAGGGGTTCCTATGGCTACACCTTC.

This chain links TRBV10-2 with TRBJ2-7; 7 nucleotides align to TRBD2. CDR1 and CDR2 from the germline V gene are WSHSY and SAAADI. The CDR3 is 16 residues long. V trimming: 7 bases; J trimming: 2 bases; junction bases outside the gene matches: 14. Here the CDR3 DNA reads TGCGCCAGCACCCAAGGGCGGGGGAGGATTACCTACGAGCAGTACTTC. Translated: CASTQGRGRITYEQYF.

This clone was observed a single time. Different DNA sequences within this sample yield the same CDR3. The chain carries TRBV29-1 and TRBJ2-6; D gene uncertain. Germline V gene lookup returns CDR1 SQVTM and CDR2 ANQGSEA. Trimming shortened V by 3 bases and J by 0 bases, and 3 bases separated the two germline ends. This CDR3 contains 13 residues. CDR3 sequence: CSVEGSGANVLTF. The CDR3 nucleotides are TGCAGCGTTGAGGGCTCTGGGGCCAACGTCCTGACTTTC.

The chain joins TRBV29-1 to TRBJ1-1; no reliable D call. The germline V gene encodes CDR1 SQVTM and CDR2 ANQGSEA. The V end was cut by 6 bases, the J end by 1 base, with 15 bases between. The length of the CDR3 is 14 residues. CDR3 coding DNA: TGCAGCGTGGAAATGGGTCGAGGGAACACTGAAGCTTTCTTT. Translating it yields CSVEMGRGNTEAFF.

The chain joins TRBV7-7 to TRBJ2-3, with 8 nucleotides matching TRBD2. The CDR3 sequence is 14 residues long. Germline CDR1 SSHAT, CDR2 FNYEAQ (reference sequence). V dropped 3 bases and J dropped 3; count of bases not matched to a gene: 2. CDR3 sequence reads: CASSFGGRTDTQYF. The CDR3 DNA reads as TGTGCCAGCAGCTTTGGCGGGAGGACAGATACGCAGTATTTT.

The chain links TRBV28 to TRBJ1-5; D is ambiguous. The CDR3 totals 15 residues. CDR1 MDHEN and CDR2 SYDVKM come from the germline V gene. V lost 6 bases, J lost 6 bases, and 18 bases lay in between. CDR3 sequence (DNA): TGTGCCAGCAGCGAGAGGGTAGGGTTGAGTCAGCCCCAGCATTTT. This gives the protein CASSERVGLSQPQHF.

This chain uses TRBV5-1 with TRBJ2-7, with a possible D match to TRBD1 (7 bases). The CDR3 is made up of 15 amino acids. Trimming removed 3 bases at V and 5 bases at J, with 18 bases between. The germline gives CDR1 SGHRS, CDR2 YFSETQ. The CDR3 spells CASSSHDREAHEQYF. In nucleotides, the CDR3 is TGCGCCAGCAGCTCGCATGACAGGGAGGCTCACGAGCAGTACTTC.

The gene calls are TRBV30 and TRBJ2-1; a possible D gene is TRBD2 (5 bases). CDR1 and CDR2 (germline): GTSNPN, SVGIG (reference sequence). The CDR3 loop spans 14 amino acids. Trimming took off 1 base at V and 5 bases at J, with 12 bases between the two ends. CDR3 sequence (DNA): TGTGCCTGGAGTGGGAGGTATGGAAACAATGAGCAGTTCTTC. It is translated as CAWSGRYGNNEQFF.

The rearrangement joins TRBV7-2 to TRBJ2-5; TRBD1 is a possible D gene (5 bases). Germline V gives CDR1 SGHTA, CDR2 FQGNSA. This CDR3 region has 13 residues. Trimming removed 5 bases from V and 3 bases from J, with 10 bases in between. This CDR3 reads CASSALGEETQYF. The CDR3 nucleotides are TGTGCCAGCAGCGCCCTAGGGGAAGAGACCCAGTACTTC.

A remark on this clone: One end of the junction does not line up with germline, which may come from a read error. This chain uses TRBV18 with TRBJ1-4; the D gene is possibly TRBD1 (5 bases). The CDR3 has 11 amino acids. Germline V gives CDR1 KGHSH, CDR2 LQKENI. The CDR3, as DNA: TGTGCCAGCTCAGAAGGCGCGGGGCGGGTTTTT. Amino acids: CASSEGAGRVF.

As for this clone: Other DNA sequences in the sample encode the same CDR3. The V gene is TRBV5-1, the J gene TRBJ2-2; 8 bases are shared with TRBD1. The CDR3 is made up of 16 amino acids. V lost 4 bases to trimming and J lost 0 bases; unmatched junction nucleotides: 5. From germline, CDR1 is SGHRS and CDR2 YFSETQ. This CDR3 is CASSTGQGANTGELFF. CDR3 bases: TGCGCCAGCAGCACCGGACAGGGAGCGAACACCGGGGAGCTGTTTTTT.